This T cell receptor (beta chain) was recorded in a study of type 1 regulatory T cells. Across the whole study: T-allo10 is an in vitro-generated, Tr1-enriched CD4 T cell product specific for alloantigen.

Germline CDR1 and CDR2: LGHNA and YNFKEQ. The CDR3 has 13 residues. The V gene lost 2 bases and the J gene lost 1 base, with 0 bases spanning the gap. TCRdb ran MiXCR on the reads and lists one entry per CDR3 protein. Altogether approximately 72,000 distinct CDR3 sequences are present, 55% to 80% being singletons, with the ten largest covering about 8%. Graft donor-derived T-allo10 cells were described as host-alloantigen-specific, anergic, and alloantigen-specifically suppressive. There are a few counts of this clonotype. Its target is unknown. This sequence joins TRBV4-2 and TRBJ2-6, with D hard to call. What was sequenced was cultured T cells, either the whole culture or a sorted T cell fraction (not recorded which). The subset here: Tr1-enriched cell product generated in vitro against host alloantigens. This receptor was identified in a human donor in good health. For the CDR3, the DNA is TGTGCCAGCAGCCAATCTGGGGCCAACGTCCTGACTTTC. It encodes CASSQSGANVLTF.